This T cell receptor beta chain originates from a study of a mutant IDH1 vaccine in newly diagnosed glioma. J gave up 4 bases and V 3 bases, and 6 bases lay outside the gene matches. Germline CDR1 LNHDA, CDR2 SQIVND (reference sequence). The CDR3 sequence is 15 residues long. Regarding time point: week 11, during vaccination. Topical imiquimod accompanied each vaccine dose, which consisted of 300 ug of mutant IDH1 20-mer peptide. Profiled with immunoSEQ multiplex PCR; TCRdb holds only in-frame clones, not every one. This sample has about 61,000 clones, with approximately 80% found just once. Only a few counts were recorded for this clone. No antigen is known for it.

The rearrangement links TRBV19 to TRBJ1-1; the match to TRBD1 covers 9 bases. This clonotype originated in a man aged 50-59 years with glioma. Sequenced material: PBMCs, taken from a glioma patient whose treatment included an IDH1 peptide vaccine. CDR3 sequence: CASSMGQGLVTEAFF. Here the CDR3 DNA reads TGTGCCAGTAGTATGGGACAGGGTCTAGTCACTGAAGCTTTCTTT.